The 21 T cell receptor beta chains listed next were all sequenced from one sample in a study of technical replicates of blood from several donors. Libraries were prepared by immunoSEQ multiplex PCR; TCRdb keeps only in-frame clonotypes and omits some of them. The sample yields approximately 76,000 clones, 90% to 95% seen once. The sample was T cells isolated from PBMCs. These receptors all stem from a human donor in good health.

The chain is built from TRBV19 and TRBJ1-5; 7 nucleotides agree with TRBD1. The CDR3 sequence is 17 residues long. From germline, CDR1 is LNHDA and CDR2 SQIVND (reference sequence). Germline trimming cut 7 bases from V and 0 bases from J; bases unmatched to any gene: 12. CDR3 sequence reads: CASMRQGLRYSNQPQHF. DNA of the CDR3: TGTGCCAGTATGAGACAGGGCTTAAGGTATAGCAATCAGCCCCAGCATTTT.

The V and J genes are TRBV7-9 and TRBJ2-3; TRBD2 aligns across 7 bases. Looked up from germline, CDR1 is SEHNR and CDR2 is FQNEAQ (reference sequence). The CDR3 sequence is 15 residues long. The V segment lost 3 bases and the J segment 3 bases; nucleotides outside the gene matches: 6. The CDR3 is CASSLSGTRTDTQYF. CDR3 DNA: TGTGCCAGCAGCTTGAGCGGGACCAGGACAGATACGCAGTATTTT.

CDR3: CASSPGMAAGVYGYTF. DNA of the CDR3: TGTGCCAGCAGCCCCGGGATGGCGGCAGGGGTCTATGGCTACACCTTC. The rearrangement links TRBV7-9 to TRBJ1-2; D is possibly TRBD1 (6 bases). The V end was cut by 5 bases, the J end by 4 bases, with 20 bases between. The CDR3 runs to 16 residues. The germline V gene has CDR1 SEHNR and CDR2 FQNEAQ (reference sequence).

The chain joins TRBV18 to TRBJ2-3; 9 bases are a match to TRBD2. V trimming: 5 bases; J trimming: 0 bases; junction bases outside the gene matches: 3. This CDR3 region has 15 residues. The germline V gene has CDR1 KGHSH and CDR2 LQKENI. The CDR3 DNA reads as TGTGCCAGCTCATCCAGCGGGGGGAGCACAGATACGCAGTATTTT. Translated, it gives CASSSSGGSTDTQYF.

The chain links TRBV9 to TRBJ1-2; D is unresolved. With 0 bases removed from V and 5 bases from J, the gap between germline ends came to 14 bases. Germline V lookup: CDR1 SGDLS, CDR2 YYNGEE. CDR3 length: 15 amino acids. The CDR3 region has the DNA TGTGCCAGCAGCGTAGAAGCGGCGACACAATATGGCTACACCTTC. Translating gives CASSVEAATQYGYTF.

J is TRBJ1-1 and V is TRBV12-5; no clear D gene. Germline lookup yields CDR1 LGHNT and CDR2 FRNRAP. Deletions cut 2 bases from V and 2 bases from J, with 3 bases between. The CDR3 runs to 12 residues. In DNA form, the CDR3 reads TGTGCTAGTGGTTTGACAAACACTGAAGCTTTCTTT. This gives the protein CASGLTNTEAFF.

V is TRBV28 and J is TRBJ2-7, with a weak D call TRBD2 (6 bases). CDR3 length equals 15 residues. Trimming pared 5 bases from V and 2 bases from J, leaving 16 bases between. The V gene's germline CDR1 is MDHEN and CDR2 SYDVKM. In nucleotides, the CDR3 is TGTGCCAGCAGTCCCTCCGGGACGGGAGCCTACGAGCAGTACTTC. Amino acid sequence: CASSPSGTGAYEQYF.

This chain joins TRBV6-1 and TRBJ1-1; D gene unclear. V was shortened by 7 bases and J by 1 base, with 4 bases between the two germline ends. In germline, CDR1 is MNHNS, CDR2 SASEGT. The CDR3 covers 11 residues. The CDR3 loop reads CASTGNTEAFF. The CDR3 DNA is TGTGCCAGCACCGGGAACACTGAAGCTTTCTTT.

The J gene is TRBJ2-2, the V gene TRBV2, with a weak D call TRBD2 (5 bases). Trimming removed 8 bases from V and 0 bases from J, with 13 bases in between. This CDR3 contains 15 residues. CDR1 and CDR2 (germline): SNHLY, FYNNEI. This chain's CDR3 is CASLSGPANTGELFF. In DNA, the CDR3 is TGTGCCAGCCTGAGCGGACCGGCGAACACCGGGGAGCTGTTTTTT.

The chain couples TRBV28 to TRBJ1-1, with D hard to call. The CDR3 consists of 15 residues. The V gene's germline CDR1 is MDHEN and CDR2 SYDVKM. V was trimmed by 5 bases and J by 4 bases, leaving 17 bases between them. The CDR3 is CASSQSRGIPTEAFF. Here the CDR3 DNA reads TGTGCCAGCAGTCAATCACGGGGAATCCCCACTGAAGCTTTCTTT.

The rearrangement links TRBV7-3 to TRBJ1-1, with 9 bases aligning to TRBD1. Germline CDR1 is SGHTA and CDR2 is FQGTGA. Losses at the gene ends were 5 bases for V and 5 bases for J; bases not matched to a gene: 6. CDR3 size: 14 residues. For the CDR3, the DNA is TGTGCCAGCAGCACGACAGGGGGGGGTACTGAAGCTTTCTTT. Translation: CASSTTGGGTEAFF. Full variable domain (rest looked up from reference TRBV7-3 and TRBJ1-1): GAGVSQTPSNKVTEKGKYVELRCDPISGHTALYWYRQSLGQGPEFLIYFQGTGAADDSGLPNDRFFAVRPEGSVSTLKIQRTERGDSAVYLCASSTTGGGTEAFFGQGTRLTVV.

The genes are TRBV11-3 and TRBJ2-2; possibly TRBD1 for D (7 bases). Germline V lookup: CDR1 SGHNT, CDR2 YENEEA. This CDR3 is built from 17 residues. V was cut by 6 bases and J by 4 bases, with 21 bases left in between. CDR3 amino acids: CASSSGLTGFGTGELFF. The CDR3 DNA is TGTGCCAGCAGTAGCGGCCTGACAGGGTTCGGCACCGGGGAGCTGTTTTTT.

V usage is TRBV9 and J usage is TRBJ2-1; TRBD2 matches 13 bases. Per the germline V gene, CDR1 is SGDLS and CDR2 is YYNGEE. J was trimmed by 8 bases and V by 2 bases; bases with no gene match: 7. This CDR3 comprises 16 residues. The CDR3 spells CASSVEFGLAGDEQFF. Here the CDR3 DNA reads TGTGCCAGCAGCGTCGAATTTGGACTAGCGGGAGATGAGCAGTTCTTC.

The chain combines TRBV30 with TRBJ2-1, with TRBD2 identical over 12 bases. Germline loops: CDR1 GTSNPN, CDR2 SVGIG (reference sequence). The CDR3 contains 14 residues. With V trimmed by 3 bases and J by 7 bases, 4 bases remained unmatched. This CDR3 reads CAWRLAGGGNEQFF. The CDR3 DNA is TGTGCCTGGAGACTAGCGGGGGGTGGGAATGAGCAGTTCTTC.

J is TRBJ2-7 and V is TRBV15; tentatively, D is TRBD1 (6 bases). The CDR3 extends over 17 amino acids. Trimming took 0 bases from V and 7 from J, leaving 22 bases between them. CDR1 LNHNV and CDR2 YYDKDF come from the germline V gene (reference sequence). The chain's CDR3 is CATSREDPGHPLGEQYF. As DNA, the CDR3 is TGTGCCACCAGCAGAGAGGACCCGGGACATCCTCTTGGGGAGCAGTACTTC.

The chain carries TRBV6-1 and TRBJ2-3; 13 nucleotides align to TRBD2. Losses at the gene ends were 4 bases for V and 4 bases for J; bases not matched to a gene: 2. Germline V gene data show CDR1 as MNHNS and CDR2 as SASEGT. The CDR3 loop spans 15 amino acids. The CDR3 DNA sequence: TGTGCCAGCAGTGGGACTAGCGGGAGCTCAGATACGCAGTATTTT. It is translated as CASSGTSGSSDTQYF.

V and J are TRBV5-4 and TRBJ1-1, with D perhaps matching TRBD1 (6 bases). The V gene's germline CDR1 is SGHNT and CDR2 YYREEE (reference sequence). The CDR3 covers 13 residues. V lost 3 bases, J lost 1 base, and 7 bases lay in between. For the CDR3, the DNA is TGTGCCAGCAGCTCGGGACAGAACACTGAAGCTTTCTTT. It specifies CASSSGQNTEAFF.

The CDR3 protein is CASSPPLLPVVTGGEGYEQYF. In DNA, the CDR3 is TGTGCCAGCAGTCCCCCCCTCCTCCCAGTTGTCACGGGGGGGGAGGGCTACGAGCAGTACTTC. The V gene is TRBV28, the J gene TRBJ2-7, with 8 bases fitting TRBD2. This CDR3 contains 21 residues. The trim removed 5 bases at V and 3 bases at J, leaving 27 bases unmatched. CDR1 MDHEN and CDR2 SYDVKM come from the germline V gene.

The chain recombines TRBV25-1 with TRBJ2-4; tentatively, D is TRBD2 (6 bases). The CDR3 is made up of 15 amino acids. Between the trimmed V and J ends, which lost 3 bases and 5 bases, there was a span of 14 bases. Germline V gene data show CDR1 as MGHDK and CDR2 as SYGVNS. CDR3 DNA: TGTGCCAGCAGTGACGCGGGACTCGGGGAAAACATTCAGTACTTC. Amino acid sequence: CASSDAGLGENIQYF.

The J gene is TRBJ1-6, the V gene TRBV11-1; 7 bases agree with TRBD1. CDR3 length: 14 residues. V was clipped by 5 bases and J by 7 bases; unmatched bases: 5. Germline CDR1 reads SGHAT; CDR2 reads FQDESV (reference sequence). The CDR3 protein is CASSEGQPNSPLHF. The CDR3 DNA sequence: TGTGCCAGCAGCGAGGGACAGCCCAATTCACCCCTCCACTTT.

The rearrangement links TRBV19 to TRBJ2-3; D perhaps matches TRBD1 (6 bases). V shed 6 bases and J shed 2 bases, with 12 bases lying between them. CDR1 LNHDA and CDR2 SQIVND come from the germline V gene (reference sequence). The CDR3 spans 14 residues. DNA for the CDR3: TGTGCCAGTAGCAGGGGAGTGCTCACAGATACGCAGTATTTT. Residues: CASSRGVLTDTQYF.